These 8 T cell receptor beta chains were all obtained from the same sample, sequenced in a study of T cell responses to AZD1222 COVID-19 vaccine. The method was immunoSEQ multiplex PCR; TCRdb's version includes in-frame clones alone and lacks a portion of them. This table holds roughly 100,000 clones, roughly 88% found once. The sequencing used peripheral blood, collected on day 0 of AZD1222 vaccination. All receptors come from an adult in good health.

The rearrangement links TRBV6-5 to TRBJ2-1, with D uncertain. This CDR3 is 12 amino acids long. Germline V gene data show CDR1 as MNHEY and CDR2 as SVGAGI. The ends were cut back, 7 bases at V and 5 bases at J, with 9 bases in the middle. The CDR3 sequence is CASTRANNEQFF. CDR3 in DNA: TGTGCCAGCACCCGGGCCAACAATGAGCAGTTCTTC.

CDR3 sequence reads: CASSPQGNYGYTF. The CDR3 DNA reads TGTGCCAGCAGTCCACAGGGGAACTATGGCTACACCTTC. V and J are TRBV6-5 and TRBJ1-2; 7 nucleotides align to TRBD1. Germline CDR1 is MNHEY and CDR2 is SVGAGI. Unmatched junction bases numbered 2, after V lost 5 bases and J lost 2 bases. The CDR3 loop spans 13 amino acids.

The V and J genes are TRBV28 and TRBJ1-1; D is unresolved. CDR1 and CDR2 (germline): MDHEN, SYDVKM. This CDR3 has 12 amino acids. V gave up 1 base and J gave up 5 bases, with 5 bases separating them. The CDR3, as DNA: TGTGCCAGCAGTTTATCCGGAACTGAAGCTTTCTTT. Its translation: CASSLSGTEAFF.

The V and J genes are TRBV24-1 and TRBJ1-1; D is unresolved. The CDR3 consists of 13 residues. The germline gives CDR1 KGHDR, CDR2 SFDVKD. Trimming cost V 4 bases and J 6 bases, with 11 bases left between them. DNA of the CDR3: TGTGCCACCAGTGACCCTTTAGGGCCTGAAGCTTTCTTT. Protein: CATSDPLGPEAFF.

This rearrangement joins TRBV30 to TRBJ1-6; TRBD1 is a possible D gene (5 bases). V lost 0 bases and J lost 7, with 7 bases in between. Germline V CDR1 and CDR2: GTSNPN, SVGIG (reference sequence). The CDR3 runs to 13 residues. DNA of the CDR3: TGTGCCTGGAGTGTATCAGGGAATTCACCCCTCCACTTT. Translated, it gives CAWSVSGNSPLHF.

This clone has only a few counts. The V and J genes are TRBV6-5 and TRBJ1-2; TRBD1 matches 7 bases. Germline-derived CDR1 and CDR2 are MNHEY and SVGAGI. The CDR3 runs 10 residues. After removal of 5 bases from V and 13 bases from J, the junction contained 4 bases not matched to a gene. The CDR3 DNA is TGTGCCAGCAGTAACCGGGACAGCACCTTC. Amino acids: CASSNRDSTF.

The rearrangement joins TRBV5-6 to TRBJ2-2; D possibly corresponds to TRBD2 (6 bases). V was trimmed by 0 bases and J by 8 bases, leaving 17 bases between them. This CDR3 region has 16 residues. Germline CDR1 SGHDT, CDR2 YYEEEE. The CDR3 DNA reads TGTGCCAGCAGCTTGGGAGGAGGGGCCCGAGTTGGGGAGCTGTTTTTT. It translates to CASSLGGGARVGELFF. Filled out from reference TRBV5-6 and TRBJ2-2, the complete variable domain reads DAGVTQSPTHLIKTRGQQVTLRCSPKSGHDTVSWYQQALGQGPQFIFQYYEEEERQRGNFPDRFSGHQFPNYSSELNVNALLLGDSALYLCASSLGGGARVGELFFGEGSRLTVL.

The chain recombines TRBV30 with TRBJ1-6, with a tentative D call TRBD1 (6 bases). In germline, CDR1 is GTSNPN, CDR2 SVGIG (reference sequence). V was shortened by 3 bases and J by 9 bases, with 6 bases between the two germline ends. The CDR3 has 11 residues. In DNA form, the CDR3 reads TGTGCCTGGAGGACAGGTTCACCCCTCCACTTT. Its translation: CAWRTGSPLHF.